This record looks at one T cell receptor (beta chain) sequence and its context. The target antigen is unknown. This record comes from a study of monozygotic twins with inflammatory bowel disease. Broader study findings: Repertoire similarity did not separate concordant from discordant twins, possibly from limited power. Healthy co-twins showed greater TCRbeta diversity (inverse Simpson) than IBD patients.

Around 3,600 ng of total RNA went into each TCR library. TCRdb re-analyzed the 5' RACE reads; it lists each CDR3 protein once, without DNA. Its table records some 440,000 distinct CDR3 sequences. Staff drew an approximately 2.5 ml blood sample from each donor. The germline V gene encodes CDR1 MGHRA and CDR2 YSYEKL. The CDR3 length is 15 residues. This clonotype was obtained from a human donor with ulcerative colitis or Crohn's disease, or a healthy co-twin of an affected twin (not recorded which). The sample taken for sequencing was blood. The chain carries TRBV4-1 and TRBJ1-5. CDR3 amino acids: CASSQVEGGNQPQHF.